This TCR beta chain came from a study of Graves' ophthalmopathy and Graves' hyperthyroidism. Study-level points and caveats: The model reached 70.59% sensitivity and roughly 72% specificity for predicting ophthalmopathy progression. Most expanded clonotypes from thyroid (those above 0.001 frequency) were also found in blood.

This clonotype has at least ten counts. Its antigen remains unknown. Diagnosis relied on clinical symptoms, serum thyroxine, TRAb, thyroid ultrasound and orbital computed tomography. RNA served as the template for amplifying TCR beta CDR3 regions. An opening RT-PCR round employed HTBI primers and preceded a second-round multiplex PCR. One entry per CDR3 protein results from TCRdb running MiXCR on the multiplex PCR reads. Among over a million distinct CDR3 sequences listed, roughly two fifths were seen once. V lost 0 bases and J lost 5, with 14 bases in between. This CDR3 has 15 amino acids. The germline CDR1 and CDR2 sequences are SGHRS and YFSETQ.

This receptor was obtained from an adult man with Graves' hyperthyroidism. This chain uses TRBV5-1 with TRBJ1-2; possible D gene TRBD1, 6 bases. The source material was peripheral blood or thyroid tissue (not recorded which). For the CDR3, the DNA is TGCGCCAGCAGCTTGGATTACAGGGAAGGTTATGGCTACACCTTC. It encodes CASSLDYREGYGYTF.